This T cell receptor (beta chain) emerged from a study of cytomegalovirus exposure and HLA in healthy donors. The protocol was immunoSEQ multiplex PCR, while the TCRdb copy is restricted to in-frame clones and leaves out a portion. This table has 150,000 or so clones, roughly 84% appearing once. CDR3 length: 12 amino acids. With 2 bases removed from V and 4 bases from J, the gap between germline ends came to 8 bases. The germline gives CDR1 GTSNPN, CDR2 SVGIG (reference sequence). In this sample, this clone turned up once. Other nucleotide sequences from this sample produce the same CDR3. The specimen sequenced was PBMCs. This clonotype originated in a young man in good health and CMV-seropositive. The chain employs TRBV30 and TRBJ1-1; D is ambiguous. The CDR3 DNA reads TGTGCCTGGAGTCCGGGAGGCACTGAAGCTTTCTTT. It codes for CAWSPGGTEAFF.